This TCR beta chain was sequenced for a study of vaccination and CD4 T cells after COVID-19. Cultured CD4+ T cell DNA was sequenced using the Oncomine TCR Beta short-read assay. One entry per CDR3 protein, called by TCRdb with MiXCR from the PCR reads. The table has about 22,000 distinct CDR3 sequences, less than 35% seen once. As for this clonotype: Its cognate antigen is unknown.

The time point here: late sampling 161 to 241 days after vaccination in three convalescent patients. The treatment is: approximately 10-day PBMC culture with coronavirus spike peptide pools or control peptides (ViraFEST assay). Sequencing was performed on CD4+ T cells from blood, cultured in vitro, taken about 7 months after SARS-CoV-2 vaccination. The clonotype comes from a human donor who had recovered from COVID-19.

This CDR3 reads CASSRDRGGNQPQHF. The CDR3 DNA reads as TGTGCCAGTAGCAGGGACAGGGGTGGGAATCAGCCCCAGCATTTT. V usage is TRBV19 and J usage is TRBJ1-5; TRBD1 aligns across 10 bases. The CDR3 loop spans 15 amino acids. Germline V gene lookup returns CDR1 LNHDA and CDR2 SQIVND (reference sequence). The trim removed 6 bases at V and 4 bases at J, leaving 6 bases unmatched.